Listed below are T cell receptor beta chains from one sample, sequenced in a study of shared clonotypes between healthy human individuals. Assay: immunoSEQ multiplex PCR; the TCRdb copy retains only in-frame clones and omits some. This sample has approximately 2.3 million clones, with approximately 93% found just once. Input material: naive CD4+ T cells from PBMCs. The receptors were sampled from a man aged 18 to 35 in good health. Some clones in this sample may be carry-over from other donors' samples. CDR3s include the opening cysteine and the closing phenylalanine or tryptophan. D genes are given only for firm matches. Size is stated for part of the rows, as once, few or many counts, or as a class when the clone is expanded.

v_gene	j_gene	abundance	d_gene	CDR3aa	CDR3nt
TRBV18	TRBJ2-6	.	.	CASQLGGYGANVLTF	TGTGCCAGCCAACTTGGGGGTTATGGGGCCAACGTCCTGACTTTC
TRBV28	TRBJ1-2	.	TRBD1	CATRDRTNYGYTF	TGTGCCACCCGGGACAGAACTAACTATGGCTACACCTTC
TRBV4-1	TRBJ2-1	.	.	CASSQDLGVEQFF	TGCGCCAGCAGCCAAGATCTGGGGGTTGAGCAGTTCTTC
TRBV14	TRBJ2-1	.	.	CASSQEDGRYNEQFF	TGTGCCAGCAGCCAAGAGGACGGAAGGTACAATGAGCAGTTCTTC
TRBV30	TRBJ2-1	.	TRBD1	CAWTITGGGGKAASSYNEQFF	TGTGCCTGGACCATCACAGGGGGCGGAGGAAAAGCTGCAAGCTCCTACAATGAGCAGTTCTTC
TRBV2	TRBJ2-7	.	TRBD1	CASRDRSYEQYF	TGTGCCAGCCGGGACAGATCCTACGAGCAGTACTTC
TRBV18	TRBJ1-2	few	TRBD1	CASSSTGLDSNYGYTF	TGTGCCAGCTCATCGACAGGGCTGGATTCTAACTATGGCTACACCTTC
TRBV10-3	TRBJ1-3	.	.	CATSGRPNSGNTIYF	TGTGCCACCTCGGGACGGCCCAACTCTGGAAACACCATATATTTT
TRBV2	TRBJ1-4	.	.	CASTPPRARREKLFF	TGTGCCAGCACCCCCCCGCGCGCTCGGAGGGAAAAACTGTTTTTT
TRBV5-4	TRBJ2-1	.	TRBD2	CASRLGLATVNEQFF	TGTGCCAGCAGGTTGGGACTAGCTACCGTCAATGAGCAGTTCTTC
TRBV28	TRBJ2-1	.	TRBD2	CASTRPGLTGYNEQFF	TGTGCCAGCACCCGCCCGGGACTAACGGGGTACAATGAGCAGTTCTTC
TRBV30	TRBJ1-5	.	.	CAWSGGNNQPQHF	TGTGCCTGGAGTGGGGGGAACAATCAGCCCCAGCATTTT